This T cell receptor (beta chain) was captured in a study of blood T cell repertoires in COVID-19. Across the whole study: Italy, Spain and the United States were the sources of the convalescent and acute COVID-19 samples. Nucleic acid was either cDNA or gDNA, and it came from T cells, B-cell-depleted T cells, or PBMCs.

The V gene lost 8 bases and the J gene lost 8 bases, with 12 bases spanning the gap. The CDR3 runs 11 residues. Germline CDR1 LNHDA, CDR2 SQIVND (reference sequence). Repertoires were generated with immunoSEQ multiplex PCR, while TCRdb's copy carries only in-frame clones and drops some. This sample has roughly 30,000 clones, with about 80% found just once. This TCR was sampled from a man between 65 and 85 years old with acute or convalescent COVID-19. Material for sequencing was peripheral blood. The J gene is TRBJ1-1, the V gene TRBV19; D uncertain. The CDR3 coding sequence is TGTGCCAGTTCGAGAGAGCTAGAAGCTTTCTTT. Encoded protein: CASSRELEAFF.